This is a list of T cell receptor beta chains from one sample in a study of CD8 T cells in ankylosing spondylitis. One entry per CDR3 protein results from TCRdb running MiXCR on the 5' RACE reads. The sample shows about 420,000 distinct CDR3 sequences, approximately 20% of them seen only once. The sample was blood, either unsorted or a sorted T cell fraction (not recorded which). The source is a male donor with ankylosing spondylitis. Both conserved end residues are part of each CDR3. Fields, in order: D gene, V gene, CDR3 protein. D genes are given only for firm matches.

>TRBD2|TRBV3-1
CASSQTSGRNTGELFF
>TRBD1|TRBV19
CASSRDRGLTINEQFF
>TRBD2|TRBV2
CASQTSGYTDTQYF
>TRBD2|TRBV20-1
CSARDTSGTPETQYF
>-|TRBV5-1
CASSLEWLNYGYTF
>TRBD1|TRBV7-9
CASSPRTGTYEQYF
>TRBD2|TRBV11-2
CASSLGGLATGELFF
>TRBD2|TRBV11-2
CASGRTSGSHEQYF
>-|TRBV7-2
CASSGAWTGGNTIYF
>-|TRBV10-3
CASTKAGNTGELFF
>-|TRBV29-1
CSVYFTDAPNNRGVTQYF
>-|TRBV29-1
CSVVISATYNEQFF
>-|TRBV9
CASSVAESSYNEQFF
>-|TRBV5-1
CASRGAGDYNEQFF
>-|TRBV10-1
CASSESTGYSYEQYF
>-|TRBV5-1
CASSSTVSDVYGYTF
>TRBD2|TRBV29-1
CSVGDYEKSYNEQFF
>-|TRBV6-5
CASSFPTGQGEQYF
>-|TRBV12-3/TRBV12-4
CASSFQGGSTEAFF
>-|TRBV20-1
CSASGAGWEETQYF
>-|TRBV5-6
CASSSQVGAVNTEAFF
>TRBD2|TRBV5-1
CASSAGTSIYEQYF
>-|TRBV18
CASSPHGPWTNTEAFF
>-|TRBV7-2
CASSLGGSNYGYTF
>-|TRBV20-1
CSARDLWADTNEKLFF
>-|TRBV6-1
CATKEGVNTEAFF
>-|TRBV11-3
CASSFGRVNYGYTF
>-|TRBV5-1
CASSLELVLDTGELFF
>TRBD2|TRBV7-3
CASSSAGTSSYNEQFF
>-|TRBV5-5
CASSLLQGNQPQHF
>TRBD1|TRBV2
CASSGETGTGVSAQFF
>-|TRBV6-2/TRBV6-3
CASSFRDTQNTGELFF
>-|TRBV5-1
CASSPNRLPRYNEQFF
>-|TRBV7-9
CASSLGAGFVEDQPQHF
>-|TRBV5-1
CASGIAYEETQYF
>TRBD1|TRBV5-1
CASSLSSTGVNNEQFF
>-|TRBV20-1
CSAEGRNTEAFF
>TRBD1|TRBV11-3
CASSVRQGETGELFF
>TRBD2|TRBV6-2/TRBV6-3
CASMTGLAGHEQYF
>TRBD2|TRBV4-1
CASSQEASGRMIGTDTQYF
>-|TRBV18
CASSPGAAEAFF
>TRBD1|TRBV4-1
CASSQQPGQGLDTQYF
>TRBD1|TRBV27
CASKRTWTGVTGELFF
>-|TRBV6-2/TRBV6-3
CASTLPPGRVSYEQYF
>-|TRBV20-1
CSASDSYGYTF
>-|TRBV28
CASPPRRGPTYNEQFF
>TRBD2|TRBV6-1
CASKPASGRQNEQFF
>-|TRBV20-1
CSASGVPGTDTQYF